The rows below give T cell receptor beta chains drawn from one sample of a study of blood T cell repertoires in COVID-19. The protocol was immunoSEQ multiplex PCR, while the TCRdb copy is restricted to in-frame clones and leaves out a portion. The profile shows about 120,000 clones, over 75% of them singletons. The sequenced sample was peripheral blood. These receptors were collected from a man between 60 and 75 years old with acute or convalescent COVID-19. The CDR3 runs from the conserved cysteine through the conserved F or W. D genes are given only for firm matches. A clone size is listed for some rows: how often the clone was seen (once, few, many), or a class if it is expanded.

TRBJ1-1,.,16,TRBV11-1,.,TGTGCCAGCACCAGAGGAGGGACGTACCTGAACACTGAAGCTTTCTTT,CASTRGGTYLNTEAFF
TRBJ1-2,.,12,TRBV2,.,TGTGCCAGCAGTGTGGAGGGAGGTGGCTACACCTTC,CASSVEGGGYTF
TRBJ1-3,once,16,TRBV2,.,TGTGCCAGCAGACTCCTTCAGGGTCCACCTGGAAACACCATATATTTT,CASRLLQGPPGNTIYF
TRBJ2-1,.,16,TRBV5-1,TRBD2,TGCGCCAGCAGCCCTACCGGGACTAGCGGCTACAATGAGCAGTTCTTC,CASSPTGTSGYNEQFF
TRBJ2-3,.,14,TRBV10-3,.,TGTGCCATCAGTGACGGGAGAGTCACAGATACGCAGTATTTT,CAISDGRVTDTQYF
TRBJ2-3,.,15,TRBV5-1,.,TGCGCCAGCAGCTTGACCGCCCCGACACCAGATACGCAGTATTTT,CASSLTAPTPDTQYF
TRBJ2-1,.,21,TRBV21-1,.,TGTGCCAGCAGCAAAGGGAACCGGACTAGCGGATCTCTTGGGAGGGACAATGAGCAGTTCTTC,CASSKGNRTSGSLGRDNEQFF
TRBJ2-7,.,16,TRBV15,TRBD1,TGTGCCACCAGCAGAGTCGCGACAGGGGGAACGTACGAGCAGTACTTC,CATSRVATGGTYEQYF
TRBJ2-4,.,18,TRBV7-8,.,TGTGCCAGCAGCTTAGCGCCAAAGGACAGACTAGCCAAAAACATTCAGTACTTC,CASSLAPKDRLAKNIQYF
TRBJ1-1,.,15,TRBV30,.,TGTGCCTGGAGGAGGACAAATGCAGGGTTGCCTGAAGCTTTCTTT,CAWRRTNAGLPEAFF
TRBJ2-6,.,15,TRBV5-1,TRBD1,TGCGCCAGCAGCTCCGGACAGGCTGGGGCCAACGTCCTGACTTTC,CASSSGQAGANVLTF
TRBJ1-6,.,15,TRBV9,TRBD1,TGTGCCAGCAGCGTATGGGCAGGGGGAAATTCACCCCTCCACTTT,CASSVWAGGNSPLHF